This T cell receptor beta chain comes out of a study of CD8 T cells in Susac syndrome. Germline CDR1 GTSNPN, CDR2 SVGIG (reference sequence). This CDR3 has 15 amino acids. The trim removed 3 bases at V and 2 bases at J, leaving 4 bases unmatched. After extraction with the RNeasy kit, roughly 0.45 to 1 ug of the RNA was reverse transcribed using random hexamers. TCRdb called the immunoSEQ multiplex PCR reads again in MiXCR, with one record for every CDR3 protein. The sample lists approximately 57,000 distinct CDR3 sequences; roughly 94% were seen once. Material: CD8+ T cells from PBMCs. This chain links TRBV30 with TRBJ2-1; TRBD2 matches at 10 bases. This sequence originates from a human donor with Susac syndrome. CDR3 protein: CAWRDSGGAYNEQFF. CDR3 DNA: TGTGCCTGGAGAGACAGCGGGGGGGCCTACAATGAGCAGTTCTTC. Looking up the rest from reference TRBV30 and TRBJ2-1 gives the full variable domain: SQTIHQWPATLVQPVGSPLSLECTVEGTSNPNLYWYRQAAGRGLQLLFYSVGIGQISSEVPQNLSASRPQDRQFILSSKKLLLSDSGFYLCAWRDSGGAYNEQFFGPGTRLTVL.